Each of the 11 T cell receptor beta chains below was sequenced from the same sample in a study of T cells in Graves' hyperthyroidism and ophthalmopathy. The TCR beta CDR3 regions underwent amplification using RNA transcripts as the source. The HTBI primer set drove a first-round RT-PCR of the TCR CDR3. TCRdb analysed the multiplex PCR reads with MiXCR anew, one entry per CDR3 protein. In the table there are a few hundred thousand distinct CDR3 sequences, under 60% of which are singletons. The specimen sequenced was peripheral blood or thyroid tissue (not recorded which). All receptors derive from a woman in her late teens or twenties with Graves' hyperthyroidism.

The table lists this clonotype with many counts. The chain employs TRBV12-3 or TRBV12-4 and TRBJ1-1; D possibly corresponds to TRBD1 (5 bases). The CDR3 length is 12 residues. V lost 7 bases and J 5 bases, leaving 11 bases between the germline ends. The CDR3 here is CASTRDGTEAFF. The DNA of the CDR3 is TGTGCCAGCACCCGGGACGGAACTGAAGCTTTCTTT.

The chain is built from TRBV7-9 and TRBJ1-2; the match to TRBD1 covers 7 bases. CDR3 length: 19 amino acids. The germline V gene encodes CDR1 SEHNR and CDR2 FQNEAQ (reference sequence). The trim removed 5 bases at V and 5 bases at J, leaving 23 bases unmatched. The CDR3 loop is CASSVEDRGRGKGTYGYTF. CDR3 in DNA: TGTGCCAGCAGCGTTGAAGATCGTGGCAGGGGGAAAGGGACGTATGGCTACACCTTC.

This clonotype has only a few counts. The rearrangement joins TRBV6-6 to TRBJ1-2, with no clear D. The germline V gene encodes CDR1 MNHNY and CDR2 SVGAGI (reference sequence). The CDR3 is 18 amino acids. Between the trimmed V and J ends, which lost 5 bases and 5 bases, there was a span of 27 bases. The CDR3 spells CASSLASIRLPLEYGYTF. In DNA, the CDR3 is TGTGCCAGCAGTCTAGCCTCCATCCGGTTGCCCCTGGAGTATGGCTACACCTTC.

Many counts were recorded for this clonotype. This sequence joins TRBV9 and TRBJ1-4; D may be TRBD1 (6 bases). The CDR3 has 13 residues. V lost 4 bases and J lost 7, with 11 bases in between. Germline lookup yields CDR1 SGDLS and CDR2 YYNGEE. The CDR3 sequence: CASSPGDTEKLFF. As DNA, the CDR3 is TGTGCCAGCAGCCCGGGGGACACTGAAAAACTGTTTTTT.

This chain links TRBV7-9 with TRBJ2-7; 10 bases match TRBD2. The assigned J gene may be wrong: the sequence end matches TRBJ2-1 better. From germline, CDR1 is SEHNR and CDR2 FQNEAQ (reference sequence). The CDR3 length is 16 residues. The DNA of the CDR3 is TGTGCCAGCAGGCCGACTAGCGGGCGCCGTACCAATGAGCAGTTCTTC. The encoded protein is CASRPTSGRRTNEQFF.

This rearrangement joins TRBV7-2 to TRBJ2-5; TRBD2 matches at 12 bases. Germline assignment: CDR1 SGHTA and CDR2 FQGNSA. This CDR3 spans 20 amino acids. Unmatched junction bases numbered 13, after V lost 1 base and J lost 1 base. The CDR3 nucleotides are TGTGCCAGCAGCTTAGGAAGGAAGGGCGGGACTAGCGGGCCCCAAGAGACCCAGTACTTC. Translating gives CASSLGRKGGTSGPQETQYF.

This clonotype was counted many times. The chain joins TRBV4-2 to TRBJ2-5, with a weak D call TRBD2 (6 bases). The CDR3 contains 17 residues. Germline loops: CDR1 LGHNA, CDR2 YNFKEQ. Trimming shortened V by 0 bases and J by 5 bases, and 19 bases separated the two germline ends. The CDR3 sequence is CASSQDVPPGSSETQYF. The CDR3 DNA reads as TGTGCCAGCAGCCAAGATGTCCCCCCCGGGAGTAGCGAGACCCAGTACTTC.

This clonotype occurred many times. The chain has TRBV18 and TRBJ2-7; D assignment may be TRBD1 or TRBD2 (5 bases each). Germline V gene lookup returns CDR1 KGHSH and CDR2 LQKENI. V was cut by 4 bases and J by 0 bases, with 16 bases left in between. The CDR3 runs 16 residues. Here the CDR3 DNA reads TGTGCCAGCTCACTACTAAGTGAAGGGACCTCCTACGAGCAGTACTTC. Amino acids: CASSLLSEGTSYEQYF. The variable domain in full, with the rest retrieved from reference TRBV18 and TRBJ2-7, is NAGVMQNPRHLVRRRGQEARLRCSPMKGHSHVYWYRQLPEEGLKFMVYLQKENIIDESGMPKERFSAEFPKEGPSILRIQQVVRGDSAAYFCASSLLSEGTSYEQYFGPGTRLTVT.

This clonotype was detected a few times. The V and J genes are TRBV24-1 and TRBJ1-5; TRBD1 might be the D (6 bases). The CDR3 is 13 amino acids. Trimming pared 7 bases from V and 5 bases from J, leaving 11 bases between. In germline, CDR1 is KGHDR, CDR2 SFDVKD. The CDR3 spells CATSRDTDQPQHF. CDR3 DNA: TGTGCCACCAGCCGGGACACCGATCAGCCCCAGCATTTT.

This clonotype has a count of ten or more. This chain uses TRBV7-9 with TRBJ2-5, with TRBD2 as a possible D gene (6 bases). The germline gives CDR1 SEHNR, CDR2 FQNEAQ (reference sequence). Trimming removed 5 bases at V and 4 bases at J, with 17 bases between. This CDR3 spans 15 amino acids. CDR3 region: CASSPMGGLRETQYF. In DNA form, the CDR3 reads TGTGCCAGCAGCCCAATGGGGGGACTTAGAGAGACCCAGTACTTC.

This chain links TRBV29-1 with TRBJ1-2; 7 bases are shared with TRBD1. The ends lost 4 bases at V and 5 bases at J; junction bases unmatched: 13. Germline V lookup: CDR1 SQVTM, CDR2 ANQGSEA. The CDR3 consists of 15 residues. The CDR3 region is CSVVSGDRHGYGYTF. The CDR3 bases are TGCAGCGTTGTTTCCGGGGACAGACATGGGTATGGCTACACCTTC.